This TCR beta chain derives from a study of human T cells and chemical hapten exposure. Background on the study: Predominantly women, the patients had alopecia areata, totalis or universalis.

CDR3 length: 15 amino acids. The V and J ends lost 4 bases and 0 bases respectively, with 10 bases between them. Time point noted: patch test 2, 6 weeks after DPC sensitization. This sample's treatment: therapeutic diphenylcyclopropenone sensitization with weekly scalp DPC. Points from the study as a whole: Expanded TCRs showed more large CDR3 clusters than pre-sensitization or healthy control sets. There was no change with DPC sensitization in TCRs above 1 in 1000 frequency.

The library labeled individual cDNA molecules by adding unique molecular identifiers to them. TCRdb analysed the RACE reads with MiXCR anew, one entry per CDR3 protein. The sample carries 330,000 or so distinct CDR3 sequences, about 6% recorded once. At least ten counts were recorded for this clonotype. The antigen remains unidentified. The chain employs TRBV12-3 or TRBV12-4 and TRBJ1-5; D not certain. The sequence derives from a woman in her late teens or twenties with alopecia areata. Some clones in this sample may be carry-over from other donors' samples. Sample: whole blood, taken in connection with sensitization to the hapten diphenylcyclopropenone (DPC). The CDR3 DNA reads TGTGCCAGCAGTTACTTTCAGAGTAGCAATCAGCCCCAGCATTTT. Amino acid sequence: CASSYFQSSNQPQHF.